This TCR beta chain emerged from a study of blood T cell repertoires in COVID-19. The germline gives CDR1 SGHRS, CDR2 YFSETQ. V lost 2 bases and J 3 bases, leaving 11 bases between the germline ends. CDR3 length: 14 residues. Assay used: immunoSEQ multiplex PCR; TCRdb lists only in-frame clones, some missing. The sample gives approximately 250,000 clones, roughly 86% of which show up once; less than 4% is in the top ten. The specimen was peripheral blood. The chain couples TRBV5-1 to TRBJ1-1; D is possibly TRBD1 (5 bases). This clonotype originated in a man between 18 and 35 years old with active or convalescent COVID-19. CDR3 in DNA: TGCGCCAGCAGCTTTTTCGACAGAGACACTGAAGCTTTCTTT. This translates into CASSFFDRDTEAFF.